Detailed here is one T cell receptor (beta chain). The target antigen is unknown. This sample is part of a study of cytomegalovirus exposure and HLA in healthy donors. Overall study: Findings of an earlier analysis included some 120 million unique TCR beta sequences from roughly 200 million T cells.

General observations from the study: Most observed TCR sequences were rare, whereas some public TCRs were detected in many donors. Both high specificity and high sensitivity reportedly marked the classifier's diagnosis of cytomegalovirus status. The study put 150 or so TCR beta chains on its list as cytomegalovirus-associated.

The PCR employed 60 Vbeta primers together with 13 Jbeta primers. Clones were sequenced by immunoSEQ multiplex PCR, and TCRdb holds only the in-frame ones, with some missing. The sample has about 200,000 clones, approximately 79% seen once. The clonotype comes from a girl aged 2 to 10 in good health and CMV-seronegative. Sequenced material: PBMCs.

For the CDR3, the DNA is TGTGCCAGCAGCCTCCGGGCCCGAGCGGACACAGATACGCAGTATTTT. Encoded protein: CASSLRARADTDTQYF. The chain is built from TRBV7-2 and TRBJ2-3; D perhaps matches TRBD2 (5 bases). V dropped 5 bases and J dropped 2 bases, with 17 bases sitting between them. The CDR3 spans 16 residues. The germline V gene has CDR1 SGHTA and CDR2 FQGNSA.